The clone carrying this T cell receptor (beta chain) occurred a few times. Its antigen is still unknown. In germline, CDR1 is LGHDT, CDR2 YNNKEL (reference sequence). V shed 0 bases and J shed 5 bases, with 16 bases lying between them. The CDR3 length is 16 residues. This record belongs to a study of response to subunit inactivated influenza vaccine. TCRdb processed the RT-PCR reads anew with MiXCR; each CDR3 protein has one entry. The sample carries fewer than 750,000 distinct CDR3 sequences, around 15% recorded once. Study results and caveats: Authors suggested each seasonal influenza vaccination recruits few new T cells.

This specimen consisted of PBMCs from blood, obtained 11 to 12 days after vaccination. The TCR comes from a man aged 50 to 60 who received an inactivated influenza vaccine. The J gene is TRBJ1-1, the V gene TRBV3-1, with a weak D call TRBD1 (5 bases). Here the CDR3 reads CASSQDLGELGTEAFF. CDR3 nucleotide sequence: TGTGCCAGCAGCCAAGACTTGGGGGAATTGGGTACTGAAGCTTTCTTT.